The following is a T cell receptor (beta chain) sequence with its context. The source of the sample is a study of T-cell reconstitution after alpha-beta-depleted transplantation in children. V lost 0 bases and J lost 8, with 13 bases in between. Germline values: CDR1 DFQATT, CDR2 SNEGSKA (reference sequence). The CDR3 loop spans 14 amino acids. Using unique molecular identifiers, the investigators prepared the TCRbeta library. MiXCR was run by TCRdb on the PCR reads, yielding one entry per CDR3 protein. The sample shows about 480,000 distinct CDR3 sequences, about an eighth of them seen only once. The V call is TRBV20-1, the J call TRBJ1-4, with D hard to call. The starting material was PBMCs from the stem cell graft donor, obtained from the stem cell graft. This TCR was sampled from a human donor who donated a stem cell graft to a child with combined immunodeficiency. CDR3 protein: CSARDRGIGEKLFF. Here the CDR3 DNA reads TGCAGTGCTAGAGATCGCGGAATAGGGGAAAAACTGTTTTTT.